This T cell receptor beta chain was captured by sequencing in a study of shared clonotypes between healthy human individuals (dated by TCRdb to between 2020 and 2021). Describing the broader study: The cohort comprised two women and a few men aged 18 to 49 years. For each donor, three plates each were used for CD4 naive and CD4 memory, two plates were used for CD8 naive, and one plate was used for CD8 memory. The study deeply sequenced blood TCR repertoires of five healthy adults to estimate repertoire size and the extent of clonotype sharing between individuals. Libraries were prepared and TCR repertoires were sequenced by different laboratories using diverse techniques, in order to increase sequencing depth and limit assay-specific biases. Each donor's leukapheresis produced roughly between roughly 0.94 and 9.5 billion PBMCs. The study at large found these results: The small number of donors limited the genetic and exposure-history diversity represented. Only blood was sampled, and tissue TCR repertoires likely differ from those in blood. Naive subsets generally had larger estimated clonotype richness than memory subsets did. Approximately 5% of naive CD4, 3.5% of naive CD8, approximately 2.2% of memory CD4, and 0.35% to 0.4% of memory CD8 clonotypes were shared across several donors. Higher generation probabilities were observed for clonotypes shared by all four sorted-subset donors than for non-shared clonotypes. Incomplete sequencing was indicated by rarefaction of sorted-subset datasets, despite the large sequencing depth. Based on pairwise subsampling, the degree of clonotype sharing among donors was expected to be affected by sequencing depth.

Using the deep immunoSEQ assay, TCR CDR3 regions were amplified from genomic DNA by multiplex PCR. Genomic DNA extracted from each cell subset was distributed evenly over all wells of several immunoSEQ 96-well plates, and each plate served as one replicate. For sorted subsets, around 200 ng genomic DNA, equal to about 30,000 T cell genomes, was loaded into each replicate PCR. The purified libraries were quantified using a Qubit 3.0 fluorometer, sized with a Bioanalyzer 2100, and then quantified again using the KAPA Library Quantification kit. Each immunoSEQ 96-well plate was sequenced on its own single-read 150-cycle Illumina NextSeq 550 flow cell. The paper's data handling went like this. Because the immunoSEQ output included only junctional sequences and no quality scores, the filtering could not be the same as the filtering used for full-length reads. Sequences were annotated with PyIR, a Python wrapper for IgBLAST v1.9, using IMGT germline references to assign V/J genes and CDR3. Any read was removed if the V/J assignment was weak (E-value above 1e-6), the CDR3 was missing, or the read contained stop codons, out-of-frame junctions, or ambiguous translated residues. A V3J clonotype was defined by an identical inferred V gene, J gene, and CDR3 amino acid sequence. Percentage overlap between repertoires was computed as shared unique clonotypes divided by the size of the smaller repertoire. Three approaches were used to assess repertoire richness: RTK rarefaction, the Chao1 estimator, and Recon v2.1 estimates of unobserved clonotypes. OLGA was used to compute generation probabilities for all TCRbeta clonotypes that the gDNA method yielded from a handful of donors. TCRdb stores this immuneACCESS table with in-frame sequences only. Part of the clones is absent; in the studies checked, under half of the shortfall reflects unresolved V genes, and no reason is known for the rest. The D gene and trimming were derived from the DNA, and the V and J assignments and clone size from that table. The sample contains 2,500,000 or so clones, less than 95% of them found a single time. In total, the top ten clones hold roughly 0.34% of the sample.

Looking up the germline V gene yields CDR1 MNHNS and CDR2 SASEGT. Its CDR3 holds 15 amino acids, cysteine through phenylalanine. The kept DNA is CDR3 alone, 45 bases in frame from the first base. Unmatched junction bases come to 8, with V trimmed by 6 bases and J by 2 bases. Donors were healthy HIV-negative adults with no recently reported acute infections or vaccinations. All donors were Caucasian adults living in Nashville, Tennessee, USA. CD4+ T cells were enriched through magnetic negative selection, after which naive cells were positively selected on CD45RA and the remaining negative fraction served as the memory subset. Blood was obtained by leukapheresis, after which PBMCs were separated by Ficoll-Histopaque density gradient centrifugation and cryopreserved in liquid nitrogen vapor phase. Analytical flow cytometry was used to check the purity and quantity of every magnetically sorted T cell population. From each sorted fraction, genomic DNA was isolated and quantified by UV absorbance on a Nanodrop 2000c.

To note about this clone: There is no known antigen for this receptor. No qualities accompany the bases; no much larger clone lies one base away.

The chain links TRBV6-1 with TRBJ2-3; 7 bases in the middle match TRBD1. The sequence came from a young man in good health. Some clones in this sample may be carry-over from other donors' samples. Sequencing was carried out using naive CD4+ T cells from PBMCs. Reading the label with the study, this specimen's cell subset or site is: CD45RA+ positively selected. The DNA sequence is TGTGCCAGCAGATCCGGACAGGCCTACACAGATACGCAGTATTTT. It is translated as CASRSGQAYTDTQYF.